The present T cell receptor beta chain was sequenced within a study of T-cell memory formation after mild COVID-19. As for this clonotype: Its target is unknown.

Germline V gene data show CDR1 as MNHEY and CDR2 as SMNVEV (reference sequence). J gave up 4 bases and V 4 bases, and 6 bases lay outside the gene matches. The CDR3 runs to 15 residues. From the 5' RACE reads, TCRdb called clonotypes with MiXCR, one entry per CDR3 protein. The repertoire holds approximately 480,000 distinct CDR3 sequences, with roughly 18% as singletons. Study results and limitations: The study found balanced CD4/CD8 in clones contracting day 15 to 85 and a CD4+ lean in later expanders. Some responding clones appeared in pre-infection memory, suggesting cross-reactive memory joined. Clones that contracted clustered mainly in CM and EM if CD4+ and in EMRA if CD8+.

The V call is TRBV27, the J call TRBJ2-2; TRBD2 aligns across 7 bases. Sample: PBMCs or a T cell subset sorted from them (not recorded which). The TCR was taken from an adult woman who had mild COVID-19 (a few samples of this study predate the infection). Cell type and time point are not known. The CDR3 spells CASSSTSSGTGELFF. CDR3 bases: TGTGCCAGCAGTTCGACTAGCTCGGGCACCGGGGAGCTGTTTTTT.